The subject of this entry is one TCR beta chain. What it binds is unknown. The sample belongs to a study of cytomegalovirus exposure and HLA in healthy donors. Study-level points and caveats: CMV serostatus was the sole immune exposure information available. According to reports, the classifier identified cytomegalovirus status with high specificity and sensitivity. As confirmed in vitro, a few CMV-associated chains were specific for CMV antigens.

The PCR was carried out with 60 Vbeta primers and 13 Jbeta primers. This table comes from immunoSEQ multiplex PCR, and its TCRdb copy is limited to in-frame clones, with some not included. The sample includes 150,000 to 250,000 clones, around 78% of them seen just once. The V gene's germline CDR1 is GTSNPN and CDR2 SVGIG (reference sequence). V lost 1 base to trimming and J lost 5 bases, with 14 bases between them. The length of the CDR3 is 14 residues. J is TRBJ2-5 and V is TRBV30; D ambiguous. Sequencing was carried out using PBMCs. This TCR derives from a young man in good health and CMV-seronegative. The CDR3 sequence: CAWSGVRPEETQYF. The CDR3 DNA is TGTGCCTGGAGTGGGGTCCGCCCGGAGGAGACCCAGTACTTC.